This TCR beta chain was recovered during a study of post-analysis software for immune sequencing data. Study conclusions and caveats: A few TRBV segments appeared more often in patients than in controls, and TRBV5-6, TRBV5-1 and TRBV20-1 were among these.

The germline V and J ends were trimmed by 3 bases and 3 bases, with 12 bases remaining between them. The CDR3 totals 14 residues. With respect to this clonotype: Its specificity is not known.

Unique molecular identifiers had been added to the TCR beta cDNA libraries. TCRdb independently ran MiXCR on the PCR reads; one entry per CDR3 protein. The data show 550,000 to 700,000 distinct CDR3 sequences, roughly two fifths seen once. The receptor was derived from a girl aged 10 to 17 with multiple sclerosis. Sequenced: blood. The chain carries TRBV12-3 or TRBV12-4 and TRBJ2-7; D uncertain. The CDR3 here is CASSLDGLDYEQYF. Written as DNA, the CDR3 is TGTGCCAGCAGTTTGGACGGGTTAGACTACGAGCAGTACTTC.